The 8 T cell receptor beta chains below were found in one sample sequenced in a study of cytomegalovirus exposure and HLA in healthy donors. PCR amplification relied on 60 Vbeta primers (plus 13 Jbeta primers). This table comes from immunoSEQ multiplex PCR, and its TCRdb copy is limited to in-frame clones, with some not included. This table holds more than 95,000 clones, roughly 79% found once. The sample comprised PBMCs. These receptors originate from a man in his sixties in good health and CMV-seropositive.

This clone was seen only once. The chain links TRBV9 to TRBJ2-3; no firm D call. Trimming took off 4 bases at V and 4 bases at J, with 13 bases between the two ends. The CDR3 runs 14 residues. Germline CDR1 is SGDLS and CDR2 is YYNGEE. Written as DNA, the CDR3 is TGTGCCAGCAGCAAAGAAGGTCGGGCAGATACGCAGTATTTT. Protein sequence: CASSKEGRADTQYF.

This chain uses TRBV5-1 with TRBJ1-2; 10 nucleotides line up with TRBD1. Germline V gene data show CDR1 as SGHRS and CDR2 as YFSETQ. Trimming at V came to 5 bases and at J to 7 bases, leaving 8 bases not matched to a gene. There are 14 residues in the CDR3. CDR3 loop: CASRPGTGASGYTF. The CDR3 coding sequence is TGCGCCAGCAGACCTGGGACAGGGGCATCTGGCTACACCTTC.

The gene calls are TRBV7-6 and TRBJ2-7, with TRBD2 identical over 10 bases. From germline, CDR1 is SGHVS and CDR2 FNYEAQ. The CDR3 contains 15 residues. V was pared by 5 bases and J by 0 bases, with 4 bases of the junction left unmatched. CDR3 sequence reads: CASSPGLAASYEQYF. CDR3 sequence (DNA): TGTGCCAGCAGCCCCGGACTAGCGGCCTCCTACGAGCAGTACTTC.

This clone was counted only a few times. The rearrangement links TRBV7-2 to TRBJ2-5; 9 nucleotides line up with TRBD2. Per germline, CDR1 SGHTA and CDR2 FQGNSA. J lost 2 bases, V lost 2 bases, and 0 bases had no gene match. The CDR3 loop spans 14 amino acids. The CDR3 reads CASSLLAGQETQYF. CDR3 nucleotides: TGTGCCAGCAGCTTACTAGCGGGGCAAGAGACCCAGTACTTC. Using reference TRBV7-2 and TRBJ2-5 for the parts outside the CDR3, the full variable domain is GAGVSQSPSNKVTEKGKDVELRCDPISGHTALYWYRQSLGQGLEFLIYFQGNSAPDKSGLPSDRFSAERTGGSVSTLTIQRTQQEDSAVYLCASSLLAGQETQYFGPGTRLLVL.

The gene calls are TRBV5-6 and TRBJ2-2, with TRBD1 matching over 9 bases. The CDR3 extends over 15 amino acids. The trim removed 4 bases at V and 5 bases at J, leaving 6 bases unmatched. Germline CDR1 and CDR2: SGHDT and YYEEEE. The CDR3 DNA follows: TGTGCCAGCAGCCTAACAGGGGGCCGAACCGGGGAGCTGTTTTTT. This sequence encodes CASSLTGGRTGELFF.

The chain employs TRBV11-3 and TRBJ2-2; TRBD1 is a possible D gene (5 bases). The ends were cut back, 6 bases at V and 2 bases at J, with 13 bases in the middle. There are 15 residues in the CDR3. Germline CDR1 is SGHNT and CDR2 is YENEEA. The CDR3 coding sequence is TGTGCCAGCAGTAACCAGGGTGCAAACACCGGGGAGCTGTTTTTT. This encodes CASSNQGANTGELFF.

The chain recombines TRBV7-9 with TRBJ2-1, with 10 nucleotides matching TRBD1. The CDR3 runs to 15 residues. Unmatched junction bases numbered 6, after V lost 8 bases and J lost 2 bases. CDR1 is SEHNR, CDR2 FQNEAQ, per germline (reference sequence). Written as DNA, the CDR3 is TGTGCCAGCGTCCCCGGGACAGGGGCCTACAATGAGCAGTTCTTC. It encodes CASVPGTGAYNEQFF.

This chain connects TRBV11-2 to TRBJ2-7; maybe TRBD1 (5 bases). Germline values: CDR1 SGHAT, CDR2 FQNNGV. The CDR3 is 13 amino acids. Trimming took 0 bases from V and 6 from J, leaving 9 bases between them. The CDR3 spells CASSLDQTGEQYF. In DNA form, the CDR3 reads TGTGCCAGCAGCTTAGATCAAACAGGCGAGCAGTACTTC.